One sample yielded the 10 T cell receptor beta chains listed below, sequenced in a study of blood T cell repertoires in COVID-19 (dated by TCRdb to 2020 to 2022). The protocol used for the library was the immunoSEQ multiplex PCR assay. The clones in this table, taken by TCRdb from immuneACCESS, are in-frame only. Not every clone is retained; where verified, under half of the shortfall comes from an unresolved V gene, and the cause of the rest is unknown. In all, the sample holds a few hundred thousand clones, and 80% to 90% of those were seen once. Roughly 2% of the sample comes from the top ten. Sequencing used peripheral blood. These receptors were collected from a woman aged 50 to 60 with acute or convalescent COVID-19.

V usage is TRBV7-2 and J usage is TRBJ1-2; 8 bases are shared with TRBD1. This CDR3 is built from 15 residues. The trim removed 0 bases at V and 7 bases at J, leaving 7 bases unmatched. From germline, CDR1 is SGHTA and CDR2 FQGNSA. The CDR3 DNA reads TGTGCCAGCAGCTTAGCGCAGGACAGGGACGGTGGCTACACCTTC. This sequence encodes CASSLAQDRDGGYTF.

The rearrangement joins TRBV3-1 (or the pseudogene TRBV3-2) to TRBJ2-5, with TRBD1 identical over 7 bases. CDR3 size: 15 residues. CDR1 LGHDT and CDR2 YNNKEL come from the germline V gene (reference sequence). The J segment lost 3 bases and the V segment lost 1 base, leaving 5 bases of the junction unmatched. The CDR3: CASSQGGRGKETQYF. CDR3 DNA sequence: TGTGCCAGCAGCCAAGGCGGCAGGGGGAAAGAGACCCAGTACTTC.

The genes are TRBV6-5 and TRBJ1-1; D is uncertain. The CDR3 has 13 residues. Looked up from germline, CDR1 is MNHEY and CDR2 is SVGAGI. Trimming left V 6 bases short and J 0 bases short, with 8 bases between. The CDR3 spells CASSPTMNTEAFF. The CDR3 DNA is TGTGCCAGCAGCCCCACAATGAACACTGAAGCTTTCTTT.

The rearrangement uses TRBV5-1 and TRBJ2-5; 8 positions agree with TRBD1. This CDR3 spans 16 amino acids. The germline gives CDR1 SGHRS, CDR2 YFSETQ. V shed 4 bases, J shed 2 bases, and the junction held 10 bases outside the gene matches. CDR3 in amino acids: CASSPITGGQQETQYF. CDR3 in DNA: TGCGCCAGCAGCCCCATCACAGGGGGTCAACAAGAGACCCAGTACTTC. Full variable domain (rest looked up from reference TRBV5-1 and TRBJ2-5): KAGVTQTPRYLIKTRGQQVTLSCSPISGHRSVSWYQQTPGQGLQFLFEYFSETQRNKGNFPGRFSGRQFSNSRSEMNVSTLELGDSALYLCASSPITGGQQETQYFGPGTRLLVL.

This chain connects TRBV19 to TRBJ2-1, with 7 bases fitting TRBD1. Per the germline V gene, CDR1 is LNHDA and CDR2 is SQIVND (reference sequence). Losses at the gene ends were 6 bases for V and 9 bases for J; bases not matched to a gene: 11. The CDR3 contains 14 residues. The CDR3 sequence is CASSLQGDGSEQFF. The CDR3 DNA is TGTGCCAGTAGCTTGCAGGGGGATGGGAGTGAGCAGTTCTTC.

The chain carries TRBV7-8 and TRBJ2-1; D call uncertain. V dropped 6 bases and J dropped 0 bases, with 12 bases sitting between them. The CDR3 sequence is 15 residues long. The germline V gene encodes CDR1 SGHVS and CDR2 FQNEAQ. CDR3 amino acids: CASSRTTSSYNEQFF. For the CDR3, the DNA is TGTGCCAGCAGTCGCACGACATCCTCCTACAATGAGCAGTTCTTC.

The J gene is TRBJ2-5, the V gene TRBV6-2 or TRBV6-3; the D gene is possibly TRBD2 (5 bases). Germline V gene sequence: CDR1 MNHEY, CDR2 SVGEGT. With 2 bases removed from V and 4 bases from J, the gap between germline ends came to 11 bases. This CDR3 has 14 residues. Written as DNA, the CDR3 is TGTGCCAGCAGTTACGGCCGGGGTTTAGAGACCCAGTACTTC. Residues: CASSYGRGLETQYF.

V and J are TRBV19 and TRBJ1-4; 9 bases agree with TRBD1. V trimming: 8 bases; J trimming: 6 bases; junction bases outside the gene matches: 13. Looked up from germline, CDR1 is LNHDA and CDR2 is SQIVND (reference sequence). This CDR3 has 16 residues. CDR3 region: CASALDRGPRDEKLFF. Here the CDR3 DNA reads TGTGCCAGTGCCTTGGACAGGGGCCCCCGGGATGAAAAACTGTTTTTT.

The chain couples TRBV18 to TRBJ1-6; tentatively, D is TRBD1 (5 bases). CDR1 KGHSH and CDR2 LQKENI come from the germline V gene. Deletions cut 4 bases from V and 4 bases from J, with 8 bases between. The CDR3 extends over 14 amino acids. CDR3 sequence reads: CASSLQAYNSPLHF. CDR3 coding DNA: TGTGCCAGCTCACTACAGGCTTATAATTCACCCCTCCACTTT.

J is TRBJ2-7 and V is TRBV5-1; TRBD1 matches at 7 bases. This CDR3 is built from 13 residues. Germline CDR1 is SGHRS and CDR2 is YFSETQ. V trimming: 7 bases; J trimming: 3 bases; junction bases outside the gene matches: 7. The CDR3 loop reads CASPFQGDYEQYF. As DNA, the CDR3 is TGCGCCAGCCCTTTTCAGGGGGACTACGAGCAGTACTTC.